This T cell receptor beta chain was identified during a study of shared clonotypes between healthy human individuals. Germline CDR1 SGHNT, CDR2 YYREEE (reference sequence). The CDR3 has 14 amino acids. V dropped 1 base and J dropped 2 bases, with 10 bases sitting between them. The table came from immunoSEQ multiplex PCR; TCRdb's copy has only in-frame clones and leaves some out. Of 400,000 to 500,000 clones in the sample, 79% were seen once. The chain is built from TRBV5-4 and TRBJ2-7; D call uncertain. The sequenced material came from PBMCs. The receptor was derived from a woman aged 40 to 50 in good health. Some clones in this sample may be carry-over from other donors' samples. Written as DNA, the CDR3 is TGTGCCAGCAGCTTGCCCCAGGCCCCCTACGAGCAGTACTTC. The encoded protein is CASSLPQAPYEQYF.